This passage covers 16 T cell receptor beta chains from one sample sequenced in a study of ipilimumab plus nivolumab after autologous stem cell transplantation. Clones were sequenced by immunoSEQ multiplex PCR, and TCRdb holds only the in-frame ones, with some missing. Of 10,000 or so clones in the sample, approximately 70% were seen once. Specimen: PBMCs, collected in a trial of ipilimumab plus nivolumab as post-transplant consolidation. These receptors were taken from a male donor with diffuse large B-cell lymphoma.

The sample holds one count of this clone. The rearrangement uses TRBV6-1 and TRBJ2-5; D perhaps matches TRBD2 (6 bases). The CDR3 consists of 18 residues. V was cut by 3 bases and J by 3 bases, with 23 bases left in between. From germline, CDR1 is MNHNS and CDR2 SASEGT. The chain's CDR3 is CASSESTRYKRGKETQYF. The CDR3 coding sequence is TGTGCCAGCAGTGAGTCAACTCGATACAAACGGGGGAAAGAGACCCAGTACTTC.

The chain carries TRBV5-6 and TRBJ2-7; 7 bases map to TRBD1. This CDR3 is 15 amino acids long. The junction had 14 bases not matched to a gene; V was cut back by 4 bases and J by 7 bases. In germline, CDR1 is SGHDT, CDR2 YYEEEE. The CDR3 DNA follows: TGTGCCAGCAGCGCCCGAATAAGGACAGGCCAAGAGCAGTACTTC. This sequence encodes CASSARIRTGQEQYF.

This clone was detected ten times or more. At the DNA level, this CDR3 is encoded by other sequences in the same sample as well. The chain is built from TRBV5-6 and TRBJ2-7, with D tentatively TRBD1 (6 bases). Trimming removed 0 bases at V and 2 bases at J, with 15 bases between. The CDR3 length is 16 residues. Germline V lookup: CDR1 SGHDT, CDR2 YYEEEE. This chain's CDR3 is CASSLEGVRRAYEQYF. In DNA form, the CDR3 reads TGTGCCAGCAGCTTGGAGGGGGTGCGGAGAGCCTACGAGCAGTACTTC. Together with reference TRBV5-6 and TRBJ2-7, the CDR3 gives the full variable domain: DAGVTQSPTHLIKTRGQQVTLRCSPKSGHDTVSWYQQALGQGPQFIFQYYEEEERQRGNFPDRFSGHQFPNYSSELNVNALLLGDSALYLCASSLEGVRRAYEQYFGPGTRLTVT.

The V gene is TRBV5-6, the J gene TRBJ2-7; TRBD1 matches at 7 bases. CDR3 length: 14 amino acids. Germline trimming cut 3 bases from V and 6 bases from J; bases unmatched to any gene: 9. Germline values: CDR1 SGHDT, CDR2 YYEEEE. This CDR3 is CASSSGTRGREQYF. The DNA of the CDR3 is TGTGCCAGCAGCTCGGGAACAAGGGGGCGCGAGCAGTACTTC.

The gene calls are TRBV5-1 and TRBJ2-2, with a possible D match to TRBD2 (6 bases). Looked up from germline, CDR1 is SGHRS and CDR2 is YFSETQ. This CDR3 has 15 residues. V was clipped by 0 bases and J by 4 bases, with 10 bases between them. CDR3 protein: CASSLESSVTGELFF. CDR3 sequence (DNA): TGCGCCAGCAGCTTGGAGTCTAGCGTCACCGGGGAGCTGTTTTTT.

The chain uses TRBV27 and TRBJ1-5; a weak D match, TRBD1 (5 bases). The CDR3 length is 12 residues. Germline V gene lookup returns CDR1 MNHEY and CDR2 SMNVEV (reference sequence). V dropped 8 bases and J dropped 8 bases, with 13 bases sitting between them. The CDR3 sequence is CASGIGGEPQHF. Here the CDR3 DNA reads TGTGCCAGCGGGATTGGGGGGGAGCCCCAGCATTTT.

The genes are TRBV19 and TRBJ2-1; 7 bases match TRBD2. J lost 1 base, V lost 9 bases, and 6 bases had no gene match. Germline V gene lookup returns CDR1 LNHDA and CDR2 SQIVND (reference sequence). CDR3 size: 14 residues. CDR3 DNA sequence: TGTGCCAGCCGTAGCGGGTATTCCTACAATGAGCAGTTCTTC. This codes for CASRSGYSYNEQFF. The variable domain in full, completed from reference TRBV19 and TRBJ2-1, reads DGGITQSPKYLFRKEGQNVTLSCEQNLNHDAMYWYRQDPGQGLRLIYYSQIVNDFQKGDIAEGYSVSREKKESFPLTVTSAQKNPTAFYLCASRSGYSYNEQFFGPGTRLTVL.

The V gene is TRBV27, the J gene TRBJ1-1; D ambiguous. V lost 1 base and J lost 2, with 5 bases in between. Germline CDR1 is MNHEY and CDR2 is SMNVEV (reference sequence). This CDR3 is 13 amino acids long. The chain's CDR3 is CASSLLVNTEAFF. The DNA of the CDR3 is TGTGCCAGCAGTTTATTGGTTAACACTGAAGCTTTCTTT.

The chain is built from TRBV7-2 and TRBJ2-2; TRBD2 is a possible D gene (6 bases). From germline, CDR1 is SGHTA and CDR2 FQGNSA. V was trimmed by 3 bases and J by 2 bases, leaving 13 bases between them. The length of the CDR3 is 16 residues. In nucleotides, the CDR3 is TGTGCCAGCAGCTTGCAGGCGGGAATTAACACCGGGGAGCTGTTTTTT. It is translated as CASSLQAGINTGELFF.

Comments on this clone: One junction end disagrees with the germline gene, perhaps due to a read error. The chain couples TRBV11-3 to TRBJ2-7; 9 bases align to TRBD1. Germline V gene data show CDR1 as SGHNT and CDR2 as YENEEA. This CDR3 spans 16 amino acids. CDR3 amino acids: CASSLDWDRVDYEQYF. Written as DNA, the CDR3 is TGTGCCAGCAGCCTAGATTGGGACAGGGTGGACTACGAGCAGTACTTC. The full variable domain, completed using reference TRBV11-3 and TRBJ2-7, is EAGVVQSPRYKIIEKKQPVAFWCNPISGHNTLYWYLQNLGQGPELLIRYENEEAVDDSQLPKDRFSAERLKGVDSTLKIQPAELGDSAVYLCASSLDWDRVDYEQYFGPGTRLTVT.

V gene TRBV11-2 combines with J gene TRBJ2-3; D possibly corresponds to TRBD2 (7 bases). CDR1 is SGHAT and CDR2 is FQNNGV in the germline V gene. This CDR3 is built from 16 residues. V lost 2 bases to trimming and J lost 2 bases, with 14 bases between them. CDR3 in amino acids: CASSLRGGVLTDTQYF. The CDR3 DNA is TGTGCCAGCAGCTTAAGGGGGGGAGTCCTCACAGATACGCAGTATTTT.

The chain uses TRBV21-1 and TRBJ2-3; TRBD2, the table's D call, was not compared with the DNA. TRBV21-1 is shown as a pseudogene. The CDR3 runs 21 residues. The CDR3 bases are TGTGCCAGCAGCAAACGGGGATTGCTAGCGGGATTCTTCCCTAGCACAGATACGCAGTATTTT. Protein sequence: CASSKRGLLAGFFPSTDTQYF.

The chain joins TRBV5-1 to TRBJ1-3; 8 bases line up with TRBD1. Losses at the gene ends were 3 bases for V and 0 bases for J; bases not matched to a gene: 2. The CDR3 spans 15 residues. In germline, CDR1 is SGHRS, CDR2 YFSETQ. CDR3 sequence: CASSWGTGSGNTIYF. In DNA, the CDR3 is TGCGCCAGCAGCTGGGGGACAGGCTCTGGAAACACCATATATTTT.

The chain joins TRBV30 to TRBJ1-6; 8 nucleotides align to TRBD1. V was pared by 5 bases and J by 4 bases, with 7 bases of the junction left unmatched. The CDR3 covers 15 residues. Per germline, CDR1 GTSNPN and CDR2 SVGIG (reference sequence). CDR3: CAWGTGGFYNSPLHF. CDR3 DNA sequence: TGTGCCTGGGGGACAGGCGGATTTTATAATTCACCCCTCCACTTT.

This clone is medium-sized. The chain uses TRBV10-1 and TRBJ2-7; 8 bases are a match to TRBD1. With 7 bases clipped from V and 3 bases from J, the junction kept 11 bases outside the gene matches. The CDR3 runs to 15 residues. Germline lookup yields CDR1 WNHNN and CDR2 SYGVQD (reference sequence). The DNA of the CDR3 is TGCGCCAGCATCACCCAGGACAGGGAAAACTACGAGCAGTACTTC. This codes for CASITQDRENYEQYF.

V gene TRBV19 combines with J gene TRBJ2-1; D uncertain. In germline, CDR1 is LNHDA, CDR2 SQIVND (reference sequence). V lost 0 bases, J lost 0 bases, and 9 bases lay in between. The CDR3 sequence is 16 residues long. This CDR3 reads CASSIESAPSYNEQFF. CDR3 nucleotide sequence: TGTGCCAGTAGTATAGAGAGTGCTCCCTCCTACAATGAGCAGTTCTTC.